The following is a T cell receptor (beta chain) sequence with its context. No antigen is known for it. PCR employed 60 Vbeta and 13 Jbeta primers. Produced via immunoSEQ multiplex PCR; TCRdb's table is partial and in-frame only. The sample holds some 110,000 clones, around 65% seen once. This sample is drawn from a study of cytomegalovirus exposure and HLA in healthy donors. Study at large: Out of 398 genotyped donors, roughly 78% belonged to the Caucasian-associated ancestry cluster. Study results and limitations: The authors later found HLA-associated TCR beta chains more clonally expanded than equally common others. In vitro work confirmed that a few CMV-associated chains recognize CMV antigens.

The CDR3 extends over 16 amino acids. V was pared by 4 bases and J by 4 bases, with 9 bases of the junction left unmatched. Germline CDR1 MGHRA, CDR2 YSYEKL. The receptor was derived from a man between 18 and 35 years old in good health and CMV-seronegative. The chain combines TRBV4-1 with TRBJ1-5, with 8 bases fitting TRBD1. The sample comprised PBMCs. The CDR3: CASSPSDRGLNQPQHF. CDR3 nucleotides: TGCGCCAGCAGCCCCAGCGACAGGGGACTGAATCAGCCCCAGCATTTT.